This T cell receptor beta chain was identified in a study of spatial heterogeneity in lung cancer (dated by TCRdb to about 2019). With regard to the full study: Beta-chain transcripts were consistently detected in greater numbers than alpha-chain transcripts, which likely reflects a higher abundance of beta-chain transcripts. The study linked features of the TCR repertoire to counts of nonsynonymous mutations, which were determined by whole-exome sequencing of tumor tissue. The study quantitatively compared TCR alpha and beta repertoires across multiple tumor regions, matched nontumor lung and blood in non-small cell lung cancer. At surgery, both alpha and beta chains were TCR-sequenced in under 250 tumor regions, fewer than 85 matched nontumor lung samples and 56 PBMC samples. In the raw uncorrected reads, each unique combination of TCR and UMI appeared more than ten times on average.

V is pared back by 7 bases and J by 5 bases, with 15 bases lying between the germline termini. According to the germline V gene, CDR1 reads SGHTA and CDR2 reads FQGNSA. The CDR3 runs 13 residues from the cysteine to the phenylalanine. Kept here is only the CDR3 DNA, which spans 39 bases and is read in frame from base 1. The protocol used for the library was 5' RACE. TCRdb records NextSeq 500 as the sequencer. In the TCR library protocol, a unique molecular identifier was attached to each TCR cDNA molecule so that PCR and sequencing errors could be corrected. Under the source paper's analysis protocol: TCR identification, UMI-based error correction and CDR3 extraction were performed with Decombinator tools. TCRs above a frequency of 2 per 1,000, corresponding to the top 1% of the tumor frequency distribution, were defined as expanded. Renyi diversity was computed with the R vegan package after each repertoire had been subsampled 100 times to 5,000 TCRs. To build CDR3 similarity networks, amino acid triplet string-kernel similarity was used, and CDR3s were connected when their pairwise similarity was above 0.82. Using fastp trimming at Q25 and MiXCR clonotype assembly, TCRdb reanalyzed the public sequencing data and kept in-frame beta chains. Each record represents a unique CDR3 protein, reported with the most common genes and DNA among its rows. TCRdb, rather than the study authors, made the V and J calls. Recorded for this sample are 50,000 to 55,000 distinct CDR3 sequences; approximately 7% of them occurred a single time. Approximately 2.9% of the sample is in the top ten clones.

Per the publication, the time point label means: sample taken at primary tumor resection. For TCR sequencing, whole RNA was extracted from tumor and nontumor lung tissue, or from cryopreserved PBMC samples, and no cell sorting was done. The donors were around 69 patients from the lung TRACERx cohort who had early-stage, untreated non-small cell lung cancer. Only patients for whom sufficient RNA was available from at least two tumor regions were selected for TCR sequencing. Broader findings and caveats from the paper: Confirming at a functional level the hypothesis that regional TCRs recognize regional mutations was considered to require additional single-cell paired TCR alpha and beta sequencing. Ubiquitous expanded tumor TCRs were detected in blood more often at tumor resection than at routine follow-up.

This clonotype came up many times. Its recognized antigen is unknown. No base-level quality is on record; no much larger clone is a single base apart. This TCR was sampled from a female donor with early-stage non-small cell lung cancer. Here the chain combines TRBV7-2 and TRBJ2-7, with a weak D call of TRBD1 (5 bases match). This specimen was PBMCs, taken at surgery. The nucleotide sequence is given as TGTGCCAGCACCCCAGGGTTTACGCACGAGCAGTACTTC. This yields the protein CASTPGFTHEQYF.